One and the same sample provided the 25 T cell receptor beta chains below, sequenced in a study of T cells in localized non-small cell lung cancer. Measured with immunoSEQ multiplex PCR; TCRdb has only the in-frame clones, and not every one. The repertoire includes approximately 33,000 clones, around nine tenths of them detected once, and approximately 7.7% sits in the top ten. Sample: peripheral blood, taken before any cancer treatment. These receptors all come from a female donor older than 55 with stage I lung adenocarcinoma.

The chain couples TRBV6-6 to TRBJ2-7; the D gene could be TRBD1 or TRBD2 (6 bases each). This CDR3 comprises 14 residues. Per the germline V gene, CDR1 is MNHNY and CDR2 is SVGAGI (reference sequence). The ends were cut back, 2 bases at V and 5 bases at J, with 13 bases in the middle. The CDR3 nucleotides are TGTGCCAGCAGTTACCAAGGGGGGCTGAACGAGCAGTACTTC. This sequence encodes CASSYQGGLNEQYF.

Here the CDR3 DNA reads TGTGCCAGCAGTTTAGGGGACAGGCAAGGCTACACCTTC. It encodes CASSLGDRQGYTF. This sequence joins TRBV28 and TRBJ1-2; 8 bases match TRBD1. V gave up 2 bases and J gave up 8 bases; unmatched junction bases: 4. Germline V lookup: CDR1 MDHEN, CDR2 SYDVKM. The CDR3 runs to 13 residues.

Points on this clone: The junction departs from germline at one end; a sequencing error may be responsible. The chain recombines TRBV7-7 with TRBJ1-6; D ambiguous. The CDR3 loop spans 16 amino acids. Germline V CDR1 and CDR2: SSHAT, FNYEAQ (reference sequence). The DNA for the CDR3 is TGTGCTAGCAGCTCCCGGGATGGAGGGAGGAATTCACCCCTCCACTTT. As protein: CASSSRDGGRNSPLHF.

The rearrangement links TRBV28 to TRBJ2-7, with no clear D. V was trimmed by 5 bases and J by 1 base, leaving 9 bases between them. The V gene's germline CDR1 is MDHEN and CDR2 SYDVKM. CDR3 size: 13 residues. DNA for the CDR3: TGTGCCAGCAGTGAGGTGGCATCCTACGAGCAGTACGTC. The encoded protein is CASSEVASYEQYV.

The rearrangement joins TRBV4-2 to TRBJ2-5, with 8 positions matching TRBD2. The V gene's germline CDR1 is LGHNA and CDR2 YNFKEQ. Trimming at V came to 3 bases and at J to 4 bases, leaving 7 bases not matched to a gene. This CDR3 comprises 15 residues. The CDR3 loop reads CASSQIGGAGETQYF. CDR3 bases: TGTGCCAGCAGCCAGATCGGGGGGGCAGGAGAGACCCAGTACTTC.

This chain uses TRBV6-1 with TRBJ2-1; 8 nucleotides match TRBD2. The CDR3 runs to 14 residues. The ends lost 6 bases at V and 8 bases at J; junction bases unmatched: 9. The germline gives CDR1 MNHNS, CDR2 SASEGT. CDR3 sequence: CASSDPGGADEQFF. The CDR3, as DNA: TGTGCCAGCAGCGACCCCGGGGGGGCGGATGAGCAGTTCTTC.

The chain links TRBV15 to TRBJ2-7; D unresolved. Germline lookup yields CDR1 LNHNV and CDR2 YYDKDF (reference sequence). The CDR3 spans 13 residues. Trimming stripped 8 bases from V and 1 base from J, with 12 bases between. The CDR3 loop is CATSGGESYEQYF. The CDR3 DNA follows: TGTGCCACCTCCGGTGGAGAATCCTACGAGCAGTACTTC.

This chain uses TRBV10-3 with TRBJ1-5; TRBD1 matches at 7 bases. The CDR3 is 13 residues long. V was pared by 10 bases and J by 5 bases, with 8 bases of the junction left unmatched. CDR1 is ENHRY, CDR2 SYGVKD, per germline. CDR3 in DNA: TGTGCCAACAAGGGGGCTCGGGATCAGCCCCAGCATTTT. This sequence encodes CANKGARDQPQHF.

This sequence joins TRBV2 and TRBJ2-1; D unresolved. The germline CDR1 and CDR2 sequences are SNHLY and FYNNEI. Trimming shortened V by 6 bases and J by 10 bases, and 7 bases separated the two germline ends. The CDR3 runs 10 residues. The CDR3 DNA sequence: TGTGCCAGCAGGGTACGCGAGCAGTTCTTC. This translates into CASRVREQFF.

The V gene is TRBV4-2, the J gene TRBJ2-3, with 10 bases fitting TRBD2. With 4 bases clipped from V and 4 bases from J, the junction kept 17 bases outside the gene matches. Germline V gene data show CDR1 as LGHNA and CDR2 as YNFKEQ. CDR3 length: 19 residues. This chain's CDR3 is CASSRLAGSFSGNADTQYF. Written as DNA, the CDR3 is TGTGCCAGCAGCCGACTAGCGGGTTCGTTTAGCGGTAATGCAGATACGCAGTATTTT.

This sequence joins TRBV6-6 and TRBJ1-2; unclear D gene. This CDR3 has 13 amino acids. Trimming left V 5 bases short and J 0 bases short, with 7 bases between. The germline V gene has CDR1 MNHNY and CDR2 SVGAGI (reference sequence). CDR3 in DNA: TGTGCCAGCAGTCCACCATCTAACTATGGCTACACCTTC. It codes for CASSPPSNYGYTF.

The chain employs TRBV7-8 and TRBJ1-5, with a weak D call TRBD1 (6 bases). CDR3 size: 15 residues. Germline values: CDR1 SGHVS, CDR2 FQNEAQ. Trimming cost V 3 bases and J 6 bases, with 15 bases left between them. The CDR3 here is CASSLGRQVGQPQHF. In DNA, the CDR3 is TGTGCCAGCAGCTTGGGCCGACAGGTAGGTCAGCCCCAGCATTTT.

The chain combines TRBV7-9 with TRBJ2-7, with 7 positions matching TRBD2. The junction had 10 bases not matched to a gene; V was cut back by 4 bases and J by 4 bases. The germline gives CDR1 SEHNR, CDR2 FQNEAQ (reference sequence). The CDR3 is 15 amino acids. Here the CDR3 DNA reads TGTGCCAGCAGCTACCATACTCGGGGGGTTTACGAGCAGTACGTC. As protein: CASSYHTRGVYEQYV.

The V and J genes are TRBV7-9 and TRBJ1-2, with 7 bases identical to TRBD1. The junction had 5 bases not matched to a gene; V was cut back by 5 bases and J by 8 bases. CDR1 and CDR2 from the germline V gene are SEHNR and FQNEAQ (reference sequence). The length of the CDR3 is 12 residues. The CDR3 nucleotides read TGTGCCAGCAGCCAGACAGGGTTCGGCTACACCTTC. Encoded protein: CASSQTGFGYTF.

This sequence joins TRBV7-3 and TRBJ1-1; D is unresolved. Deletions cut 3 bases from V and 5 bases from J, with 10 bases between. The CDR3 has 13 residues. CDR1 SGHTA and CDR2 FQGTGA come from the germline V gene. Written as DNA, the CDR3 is TGTGCCAGCAGCTTTGTCCGCGATACTGAAGCTTTCTTT. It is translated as CASSFVRDTEAFF.

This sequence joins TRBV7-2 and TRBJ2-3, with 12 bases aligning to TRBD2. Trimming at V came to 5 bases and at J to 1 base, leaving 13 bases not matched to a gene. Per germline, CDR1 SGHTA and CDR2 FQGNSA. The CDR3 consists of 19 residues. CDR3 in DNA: TGTGCCAGCAGCCTCCGAACTAGCGGGGGGCGTTTCCGCACAGATACGCAGTATTTT. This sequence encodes CASSLRTSGGRFRTDTQYF.

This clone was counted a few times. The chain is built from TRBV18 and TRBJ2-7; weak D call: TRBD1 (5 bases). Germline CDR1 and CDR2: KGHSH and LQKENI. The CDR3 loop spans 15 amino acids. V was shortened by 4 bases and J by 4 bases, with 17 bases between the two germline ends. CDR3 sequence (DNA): TGTGCCAGCTCACAAGAGGCAGACAGTCTGTACGAGCAGTACGTC. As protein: CASSQEADSLYEQYV.

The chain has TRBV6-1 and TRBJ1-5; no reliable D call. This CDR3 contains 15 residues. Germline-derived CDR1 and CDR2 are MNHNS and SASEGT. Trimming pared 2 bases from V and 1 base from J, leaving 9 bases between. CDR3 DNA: TGTGCCAGCAGTGAAACAAGATCCAGCAATCAGCCCCAGCATTTT. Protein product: CASSETRSSNQPQHF.

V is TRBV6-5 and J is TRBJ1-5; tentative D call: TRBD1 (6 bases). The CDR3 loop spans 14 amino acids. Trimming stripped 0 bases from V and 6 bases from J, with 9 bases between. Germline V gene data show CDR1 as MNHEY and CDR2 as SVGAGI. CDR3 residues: CASSYSGGGQPQHF. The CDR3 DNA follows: TGTGCCAGCAGTTACTCGGGAGGGGGTCAGCCCCAGCATTTT.

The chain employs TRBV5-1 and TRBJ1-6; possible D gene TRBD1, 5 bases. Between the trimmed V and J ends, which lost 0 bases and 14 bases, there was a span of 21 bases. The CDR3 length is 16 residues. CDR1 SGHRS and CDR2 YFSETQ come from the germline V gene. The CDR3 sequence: CASSLAVGTAARALHF. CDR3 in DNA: TGCGCCAGCAGCTTGGCCGTGGGGACCGCTGCTAGGGCCCTCCACTTT.

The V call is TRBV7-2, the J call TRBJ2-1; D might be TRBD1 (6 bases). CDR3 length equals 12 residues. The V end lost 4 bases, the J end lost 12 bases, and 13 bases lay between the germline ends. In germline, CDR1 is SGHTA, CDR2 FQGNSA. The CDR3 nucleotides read TGTGCCAGCAGCTCCTCCAGGGGCTCGCAGTTCTTC. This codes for CASSSSRGSQFF.

The CDR3 loop reads CASSYSVGWADTQYF. CDR3 bases: TGTGCCAGCAGTTACTCGGTGGGGTGGGCAGATACGCAGTATTTT. This chain links TRBV6-5 with TRBJ2-3; D not resolved. With 0 bases removed from V and 4 bases from J, the gap between germline ends came to 11 bases. The CDR3 covers 15 residues. In germline, CDR1 is MNHEY, CDR2 SVGAGI.

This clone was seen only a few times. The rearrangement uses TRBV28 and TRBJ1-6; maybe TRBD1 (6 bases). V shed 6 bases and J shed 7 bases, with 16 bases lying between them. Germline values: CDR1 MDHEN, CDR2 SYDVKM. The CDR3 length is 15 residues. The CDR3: CASRGTGTTNSPLHF. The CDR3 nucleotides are TGTGCCAGCAGGGGTACAGGGACCACGAATTCACCCCTCCACTTT.

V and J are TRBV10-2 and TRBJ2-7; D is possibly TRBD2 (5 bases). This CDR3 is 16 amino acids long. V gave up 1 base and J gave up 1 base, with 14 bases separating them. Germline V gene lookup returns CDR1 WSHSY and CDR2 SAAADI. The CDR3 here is CASSEFPPEESYEQYV. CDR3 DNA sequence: TGCGCCAGCAGTGAGTTCCCCCCGGAGGAGTCCTACGAGCAGTACGTC.

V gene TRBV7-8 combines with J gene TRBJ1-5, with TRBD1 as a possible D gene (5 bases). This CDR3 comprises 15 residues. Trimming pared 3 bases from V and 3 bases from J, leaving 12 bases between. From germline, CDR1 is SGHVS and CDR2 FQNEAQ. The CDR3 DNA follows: TGTGCCAGCAGCTTCGGGGGGATGTACAATCAGCCCCAGCATTTT. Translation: CASSFGGMYNQPQHF.